This TCR beta chain came from a study of Ad26.COV2.S vaccination and SARS-CoV-2 variants (dated by TCRdb to the early 2020s). About the study as a whole: Donors in the vaccine arm were drawn from COV1001, a phase I-IIa trial of Ad26.COV2.S in healthy adults that was multicentre, randomized, double-blind and placebo-controlled. A total of roughly 32 samples were included in the TCR-sequenced set, comprising 19 Ad26.COV2.S vaccine recipients, 5 placebo recipients and 8 SARS-CoV-2 convalescent individuals. Ad26.COV2.S was administered intramuscularly at a dose of 5x10^10 or 1x10^11 viral particles, either as one shot or as two shots given 56 days apart. Throughout the experiments and outcome assessment, investigators stayed blinded to trial group allocation. Participants in the trial were split at random into five groups of five each, receiving low-dose or high-dose Ad26.COV2.S once or twice, or else placebo on both occasions. Sequencing of the TCRbeta repertoire served to evaluate the specificity and breadth of SARS-CoV-2-reactive T cell receptors following Ad26.COV2.S vaccination. Overall study outcomes, separate from this receptor: Vaccine and placebo recipients had similar non-spike TCR breadth, a finding consistent with the vaccine containing only spike. After vaccination, spike-specific CD8+ and CD4+ T cell responses were reported to show substantial breadth. Spike-specific TCR breadth was higher in Ad26.COV2.S recipients than in placebo recipients (P = 0.0014). Comparing responses between vaccine doses or regimens was not something the study was powered to do. The authors noted that total T cell responses may have been underestimated by the TCR breadth and depth analyses.

The sample holds a few counts of this clone. Its specific antigen is unknown. Base-call qualities are not available, and no considerably larger clone is one nucleotide away. The CDR3 numbers 13 residues from cysteine through phenylalanine. Only the CDR3 DNA is retained, 39 bases long and in frame from the first base. Unmatched junction bases come to 4, with V trimmed by 6 bases and J by 4 bases. Taken from the germline V gene, the CDR1 and CDR2 loops are MNHEY and SVGAGI. The immunoSEQ Assay was used to sequence TCRbeta CDR3 regions. After extraction, genomic DNA underwent amplification by bias-controlled multiplex PCR, followed by high-throughput sequencing. As for the original processing: To quantify the absolute abundance of every unique TCRbeta CDR3 region, sequences were collapsed and filtered. T cell fraction was estimated by normalizing TCRbeta template counts to usable DNA, which was measured by amplifying reference genes present in all nucleated cells. Repertoire TCRs were annotated as SARS-CoV-2-specific by exact matching of V gene, CDR3 amino acid sequence and J gene to a known reactive TCR set. MIRA supplied the reference SARS-CoV-2 TCR set, which was filtered for enrichment in COVID-19-positive ImmuneCODE repertoires so that public or cross-reactive TCRs were removed. Based on the MIRA antigens, annotated TCRs were further analysed at the level of specific ORF or position within ORF. Breadth was defined as the number of annotated unique rearrangements divided by the total number of unique productive rearrangements, and depth was defined as the summed frequency of the annotated unique rearrangements. TCR breadth was compared between groups using two-sided Wilcoxon rank-sum tests. Held by TCRdb, this immuneACCESS table contains in-frame sequences only and omits some clones. Under half of the omission traces to an unresolved V gene where checked; the cause of the rest is unknown. Clone size and V and J calls were adopted from that table, with D and trimming inferred from the DNA. This sample has 380,000 or so clones in its table, and roughly four fifths of those were observed once. The top ten clonotypes cover around 7.3% of the sample.

The treatment or condition tag for this specimen amounts to: roughly 18 received Ad26.COV2.S at low or high dose, single or two shots; five or six received placebo; per-sample allocation not given. Repertoires of vaccine and placebo recipients were sequenced from samples collected on day 63 after the first injection. Cohort 1b enrolled 25 adults aged 18-55 years at a single site in Boston, USA, between 29 July and 7 August 2020. Ad26.COV2.S consisted of a replication-incompetent adenovirus type 26 vector by which a prefusion-stabilized SARS-CoV-2 spike protein from the original Wuhan strain was expressed.

The sequence came from a person between 18 and 59 years old who received the Ad26.COV2.S COVID-19 vaccine or a placebo. This specimen consisted of peripheral blood, obtained in a trial of Ad26.COV2.S vaccine versus placebo. Here the chain combines TRBV6-5 and TRBJ2-7, and 9 junction bases match TRBD1. In nucleotides, the sequence is TGTGCCAGCAGCCTGGACAGGGGTTACGAGCAGTACTTC. It translates to CASSLDRGYEQYF.